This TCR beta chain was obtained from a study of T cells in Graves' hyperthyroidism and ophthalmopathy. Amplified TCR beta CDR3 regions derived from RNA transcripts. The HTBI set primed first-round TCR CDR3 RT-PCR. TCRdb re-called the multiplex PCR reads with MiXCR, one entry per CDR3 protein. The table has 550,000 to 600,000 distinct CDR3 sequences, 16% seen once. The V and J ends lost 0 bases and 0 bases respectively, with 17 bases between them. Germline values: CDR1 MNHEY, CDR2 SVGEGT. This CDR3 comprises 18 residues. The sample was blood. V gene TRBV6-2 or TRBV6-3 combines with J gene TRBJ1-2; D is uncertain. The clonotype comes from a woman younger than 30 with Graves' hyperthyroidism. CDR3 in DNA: TGTGCCAGCAGTTACTCGACCCGCAGCCTTTCCTCTAACTATGGCTACACCTTC. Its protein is CASSYSTRSLSSNYGYTF.